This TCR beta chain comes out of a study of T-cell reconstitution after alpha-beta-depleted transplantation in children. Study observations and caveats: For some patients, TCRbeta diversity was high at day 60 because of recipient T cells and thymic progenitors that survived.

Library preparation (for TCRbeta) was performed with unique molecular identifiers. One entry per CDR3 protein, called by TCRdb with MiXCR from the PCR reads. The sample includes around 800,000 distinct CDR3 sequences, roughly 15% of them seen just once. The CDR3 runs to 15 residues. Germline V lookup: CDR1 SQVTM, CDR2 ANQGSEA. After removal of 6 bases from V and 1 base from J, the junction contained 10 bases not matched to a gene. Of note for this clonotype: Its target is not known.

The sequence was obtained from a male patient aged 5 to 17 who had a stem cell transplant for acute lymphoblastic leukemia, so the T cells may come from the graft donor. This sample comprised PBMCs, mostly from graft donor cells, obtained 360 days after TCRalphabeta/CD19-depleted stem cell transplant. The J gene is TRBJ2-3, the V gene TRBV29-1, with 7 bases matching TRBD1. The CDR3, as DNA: TGCAGCGTAGAGACAGGGTCGCTCCGCACAGATACGCAGTATTTT. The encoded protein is CSVETGSLRTDTQYF.